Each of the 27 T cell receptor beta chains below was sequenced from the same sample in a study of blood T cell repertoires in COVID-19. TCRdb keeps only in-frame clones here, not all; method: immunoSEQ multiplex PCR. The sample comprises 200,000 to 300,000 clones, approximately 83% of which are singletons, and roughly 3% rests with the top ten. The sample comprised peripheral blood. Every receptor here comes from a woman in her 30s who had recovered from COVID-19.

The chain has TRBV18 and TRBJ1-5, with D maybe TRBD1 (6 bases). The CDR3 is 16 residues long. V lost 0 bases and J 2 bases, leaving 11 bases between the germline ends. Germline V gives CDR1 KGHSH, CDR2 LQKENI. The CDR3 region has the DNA TGTGCCAGCTCACCACCCCCAGGGGATGGCAATCAGCCCCAGCATTTT. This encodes CASSPPPGDGNQPQHF.

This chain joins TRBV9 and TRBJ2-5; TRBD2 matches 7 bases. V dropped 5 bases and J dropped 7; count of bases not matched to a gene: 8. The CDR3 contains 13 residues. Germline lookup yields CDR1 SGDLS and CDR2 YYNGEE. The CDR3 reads CASSETSDGTQYF. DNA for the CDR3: TGTGCCAGCAGTGAAACTAGCGACGGGACCCAGTACTTC.

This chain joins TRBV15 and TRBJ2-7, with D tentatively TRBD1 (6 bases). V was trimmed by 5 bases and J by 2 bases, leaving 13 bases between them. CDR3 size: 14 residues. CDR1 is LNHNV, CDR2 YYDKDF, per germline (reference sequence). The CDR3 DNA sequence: TGTGCCACCAGCGCCGGGACACCAACCTACGAGCAGTACTTC. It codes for CATSAGTPTYEQYF.

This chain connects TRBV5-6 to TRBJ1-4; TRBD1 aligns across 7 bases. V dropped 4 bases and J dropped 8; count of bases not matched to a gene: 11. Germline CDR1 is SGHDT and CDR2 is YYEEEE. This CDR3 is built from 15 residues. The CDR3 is CASSPNRGRYEKLFF. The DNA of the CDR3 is TGTGCCAGCAGCCCCAACAGGGGTCGATACGAAAAACTGTTTTTT.

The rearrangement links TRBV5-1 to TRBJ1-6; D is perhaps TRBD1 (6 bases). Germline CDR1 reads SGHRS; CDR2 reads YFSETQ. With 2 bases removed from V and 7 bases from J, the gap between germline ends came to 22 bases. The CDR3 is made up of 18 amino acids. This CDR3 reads CASSFESSGASWNSPLHF. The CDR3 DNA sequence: TGCGCCAGCAGCTTCGAATCATCAGGGGCCTCTTGGAATTCACCCCTCCACTTT. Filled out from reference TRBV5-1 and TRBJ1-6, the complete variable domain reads KAGVTQTPRYLIKTRGQQVTLSCSPISGHRSVSWYQQTPGQGLQFLFEYFSETQRNKGNFPGRFSGRQFSNSRSEMNVSTLELGDSALYLCASSFESSGASWNSPLHFGNGTRLTVT.

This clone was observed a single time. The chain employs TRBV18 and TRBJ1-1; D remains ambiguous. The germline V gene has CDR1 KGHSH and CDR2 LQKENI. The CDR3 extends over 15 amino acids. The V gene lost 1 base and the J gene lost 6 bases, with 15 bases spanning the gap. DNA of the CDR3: TGTGCCAGCTCACCACGCACCGACTTAAACGCTGAAGCTTTCTTT. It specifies CASSPRTDLNAEAFF. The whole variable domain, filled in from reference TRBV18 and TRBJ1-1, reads NAGVMQNPRHLVRRRGQEARLRCSPMKGHSHVYWYRQLPEEGLKFMVYLQKENIIDESGMPKERFSAEFPKEGPSILRIQQVVRGDSAAYFCASSPRTDLNAEAFFGQGTRLTVV.

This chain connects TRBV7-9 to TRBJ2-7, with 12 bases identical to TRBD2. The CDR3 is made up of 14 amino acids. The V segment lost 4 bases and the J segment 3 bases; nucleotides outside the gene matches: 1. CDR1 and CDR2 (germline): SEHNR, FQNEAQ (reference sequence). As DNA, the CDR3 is TGTGCCAGCAGCTCGACTAGCGGGGGCTACGAGCAGTACTTC. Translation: CASSSTSGGYEQYF.

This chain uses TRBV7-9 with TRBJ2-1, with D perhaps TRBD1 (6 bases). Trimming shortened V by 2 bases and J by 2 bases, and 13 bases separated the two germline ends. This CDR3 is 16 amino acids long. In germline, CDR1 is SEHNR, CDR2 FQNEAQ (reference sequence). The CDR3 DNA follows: TGTGCCAGCAGCTTAAGGTGGCAGGGGCCCTACAATGAGCAGTTCTTC. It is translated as CASSLRWQGPYNEQFF.

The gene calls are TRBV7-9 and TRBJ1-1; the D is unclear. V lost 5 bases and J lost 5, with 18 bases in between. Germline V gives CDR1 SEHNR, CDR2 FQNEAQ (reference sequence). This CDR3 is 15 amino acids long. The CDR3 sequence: CASSRLTTTSTEAFF. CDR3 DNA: TGTGCCAGCAGCCGCCTCACTACAACGTCGACTGAAGCTTTCTTT.

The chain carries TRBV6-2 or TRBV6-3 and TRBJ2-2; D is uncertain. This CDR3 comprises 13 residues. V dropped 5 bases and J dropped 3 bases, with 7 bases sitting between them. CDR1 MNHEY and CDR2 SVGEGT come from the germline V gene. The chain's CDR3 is CASSRRDTGELFF. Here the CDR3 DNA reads TGTGCCAGCAGTCGTCGGGACACCGGGGAGCTGTTTTTT.

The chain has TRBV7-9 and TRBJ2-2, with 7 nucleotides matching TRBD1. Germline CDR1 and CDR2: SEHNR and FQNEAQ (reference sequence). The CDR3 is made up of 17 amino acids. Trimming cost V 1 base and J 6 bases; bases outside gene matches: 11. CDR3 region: CASSLGRRQGDPGELFF. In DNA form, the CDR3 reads TGTGCCAGCAGCTTAGGCCGGCGACAGGGCGATCCCGGGGAGCTGTTTTTT.

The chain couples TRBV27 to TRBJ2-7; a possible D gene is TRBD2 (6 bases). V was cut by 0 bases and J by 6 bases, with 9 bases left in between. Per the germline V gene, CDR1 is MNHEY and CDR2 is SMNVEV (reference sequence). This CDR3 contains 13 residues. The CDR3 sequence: CASSLSLGGEQYF. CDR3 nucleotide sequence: TGTGCCAGCAGTTTATCATTGGGGGGCGAGCAGTACTTC.

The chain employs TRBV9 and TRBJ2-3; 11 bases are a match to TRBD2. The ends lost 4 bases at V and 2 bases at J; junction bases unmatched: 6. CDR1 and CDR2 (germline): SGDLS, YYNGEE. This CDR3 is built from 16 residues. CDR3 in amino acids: CASSFASGGPTDTQYF. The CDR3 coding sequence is TGTGCCAGCAGCTTTGCTAGCGGGGGGCCCACAGATACGCAGTATTTT.

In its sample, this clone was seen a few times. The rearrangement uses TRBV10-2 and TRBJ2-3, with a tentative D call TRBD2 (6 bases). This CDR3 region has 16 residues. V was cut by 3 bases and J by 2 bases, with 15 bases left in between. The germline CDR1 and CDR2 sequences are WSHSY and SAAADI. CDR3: CASSEISGSFTDTQYF. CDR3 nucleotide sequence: TGCGCCAGCAGTGAAATTAGCGGATCCTTCACAGATACGCAGTATTTT.

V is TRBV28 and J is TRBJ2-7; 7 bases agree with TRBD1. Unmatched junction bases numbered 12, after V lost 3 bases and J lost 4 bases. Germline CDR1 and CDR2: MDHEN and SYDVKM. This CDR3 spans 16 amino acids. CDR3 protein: CASSFDVGQMSYEQYF. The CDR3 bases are TGTGCCAGCAGTTTCGACGTGGGACAGATGAGTTACGAGCAGTACTTC.

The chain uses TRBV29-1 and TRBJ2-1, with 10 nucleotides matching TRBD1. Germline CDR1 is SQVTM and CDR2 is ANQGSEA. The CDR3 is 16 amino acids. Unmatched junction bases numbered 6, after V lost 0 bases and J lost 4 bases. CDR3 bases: TGCAGCGTTGAAGATGTAGGGACAGGGGATTACAATGAGCAGTTCTTC. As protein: CSVEDVGTGDYNEQFF.

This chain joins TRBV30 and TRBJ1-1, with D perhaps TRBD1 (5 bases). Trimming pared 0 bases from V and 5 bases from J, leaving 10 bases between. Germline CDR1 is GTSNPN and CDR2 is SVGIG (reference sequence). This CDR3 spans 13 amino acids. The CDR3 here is CAWSVRGWTEAFF. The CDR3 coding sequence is TGTGCCTGGAGTGTACGGGGGTGGACTGAAGCTTTCTTT.

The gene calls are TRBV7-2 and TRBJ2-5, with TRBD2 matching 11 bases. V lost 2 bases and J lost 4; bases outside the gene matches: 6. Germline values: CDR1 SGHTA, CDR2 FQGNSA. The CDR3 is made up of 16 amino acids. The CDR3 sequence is CASSLQIAGGRETQYF. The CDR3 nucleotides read TGTGCCAGCAGCTTACAAATAGCGGGGGGGCGAGAGACCCAGTACTTC.

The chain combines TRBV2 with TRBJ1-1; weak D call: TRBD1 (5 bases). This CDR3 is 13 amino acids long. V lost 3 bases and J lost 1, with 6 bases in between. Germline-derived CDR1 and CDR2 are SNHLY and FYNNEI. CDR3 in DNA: TGTGCCAGCAGTGAGGGGGGGAACACTGAAGCTTTCTTT. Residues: CASSEGGNTEAFF.

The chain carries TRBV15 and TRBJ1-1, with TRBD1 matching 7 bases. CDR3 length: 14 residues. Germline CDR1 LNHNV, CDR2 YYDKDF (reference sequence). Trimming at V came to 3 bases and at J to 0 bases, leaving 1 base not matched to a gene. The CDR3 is CATSRQGVNTEAFF. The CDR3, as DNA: TGTGCCACCAGCAGGCAGGGGGTGAACACTGAAGCTTTCTTT.

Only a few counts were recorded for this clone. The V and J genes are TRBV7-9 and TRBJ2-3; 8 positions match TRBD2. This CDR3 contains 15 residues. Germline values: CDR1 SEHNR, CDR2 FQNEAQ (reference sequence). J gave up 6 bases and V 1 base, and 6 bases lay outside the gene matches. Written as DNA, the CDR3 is TGTGCCAGCAGCTTAGAAGGCAGCGGGGGTGATACGCAGTATTTT. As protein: CASSLEGSGGDTQYF.

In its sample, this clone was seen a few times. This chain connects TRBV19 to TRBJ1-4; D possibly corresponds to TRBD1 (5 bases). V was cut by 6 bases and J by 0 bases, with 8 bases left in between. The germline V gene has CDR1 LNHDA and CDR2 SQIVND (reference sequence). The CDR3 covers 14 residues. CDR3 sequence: CASRMTATNEKLFF. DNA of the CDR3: TGTGCCAGTAGGATGACAGCAACTAATGAAAAACTGTTTTTT.

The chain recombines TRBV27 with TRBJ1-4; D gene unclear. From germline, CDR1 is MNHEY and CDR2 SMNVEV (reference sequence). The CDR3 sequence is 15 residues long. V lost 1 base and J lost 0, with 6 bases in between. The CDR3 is CASSLFRATNEKLFF. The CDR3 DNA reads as TGTGCCAGCAGTTTATTCCGAGCAACTAATGAAAAACTGTTTTTT.

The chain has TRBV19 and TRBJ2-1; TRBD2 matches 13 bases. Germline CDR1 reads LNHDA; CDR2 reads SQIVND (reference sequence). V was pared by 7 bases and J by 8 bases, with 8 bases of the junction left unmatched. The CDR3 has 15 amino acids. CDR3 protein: CASTGTSGAADEQFF. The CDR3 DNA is TGTGCCAGTACCGGGACTAGCGGGGCCGCGGATGAGCAGTTCTTC.

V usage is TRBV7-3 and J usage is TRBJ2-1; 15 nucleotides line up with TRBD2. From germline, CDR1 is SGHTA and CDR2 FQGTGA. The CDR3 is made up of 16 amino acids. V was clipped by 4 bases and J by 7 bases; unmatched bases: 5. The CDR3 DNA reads TGTGCCAGCAGCTGGACTAGCGGGGGGGCGAGAAATGAGCAGTTCTTC. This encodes CASSWTSGGARNEQFF.

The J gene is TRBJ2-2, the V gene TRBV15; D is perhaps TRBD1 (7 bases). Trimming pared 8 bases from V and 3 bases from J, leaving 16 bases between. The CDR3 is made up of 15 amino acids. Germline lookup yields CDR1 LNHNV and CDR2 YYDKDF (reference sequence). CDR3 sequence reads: CATYLTGEDTGELFF. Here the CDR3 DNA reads TGTGCCACCTATCTAACAGGGGAGGACACCGGGGAGCTGTTTTTT.

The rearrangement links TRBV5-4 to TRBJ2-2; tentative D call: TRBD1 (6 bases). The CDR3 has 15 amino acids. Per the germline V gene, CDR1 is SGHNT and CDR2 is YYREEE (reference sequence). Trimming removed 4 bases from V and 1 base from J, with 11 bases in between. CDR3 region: CASSPWTVNTGELFF. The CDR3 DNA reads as TGTGCCAGCAGCCCCTGGACAGTGAACACCGGGGAGCTGTTTTTT.